Shown below are 25 T cell receptor beta chains from a single sample sequenced in a study of blood T cell repertoires in COVID-19. Generated by immunoSEQ multiplex PCR, the TCRdb table keeps only in-frame clones and is missing some. Of some 350,000 clones in the sample, 87% were seen once. What was sequenced was peripheral blood. The receptors come from a woman aged 45 to 65 with COVID-19, enrolled during active disease.

The sample holds a few counts of this clone. This chain connects TRBV2 to TRBJ1-5, with 9 bases matching TRBD1. CDR3 size: 13 residues. Losses at the gene ends were 8 bases for V and 7 bases for J; bases not matched to a gene: 6. From germline, CDR1 is SNHLY and CDR2 FYNNEI. Here the CDR3 reads CASRQGGNQPQHF. The CDR3 nucleotides are TGTGCCAGCCGACAGGGGGGGAACCAGCCCCAGCATTTT.

The V and J genes are TRBV21-1 and TRBJ1-3. TRBV21-1 is recorded as a pseudogene. The CDR3 runs to 17 residues. DNA for the CDR3: TGTGCCAGCATAAGCGAGGAGGGCCCGGGAAGAGGAAACACCATATATTTT. Its translation: CASISEEGPGRGNTIYF.

The CDR3 loop is CASSLSGRVKNIQYF. DNA of the CDR3: TGTGCCAGCAGCTTATCGGGCAGGGTTAAAAACATTCAGTACTTC. J is TRBJ2-4 and V is TRBV7-2, with D perhaps matching TRBD1 (5 bases). CDR1 is SGHTA, CDR2 FQGNSA, per germline. V shed 2 bases and J shed 4 bases, with 12 bases lying between them. This CDR3 has 15 residues.

The chain couples TRBV2 to TRBJ1-2; 8 bases align to TRBD1. Germline lookup yields CDR1 SNHLY and CDR2 FYNNEI. CDR3 length: 14 residues. Trimming took 4 bases from V and 5 from J; bases not matched to a gene: 6. CDR3 DNA sequence: TGTGCCAGCAGTGGAGCGACAGGGGTATATGGCTACACCTTC. Translation: CASSGATGVYGYTF.

The chain couples TRBV27 to TRBJ2-2, with D hard to call. Germline assignment: CDR1 MNHEY and CDR2 SMNVEV (reference sequence). The CDR3 has 15 amino acids. Trimming shortened V by 3 bases and J by 5 bases, and 13 bases separated the two germline ends. The CDR3 spells CASSFNSQQTGELFF. The CDR3 bases are TGTGCCAGCAGTTTTAATAGCCAGCAAACCGGGGAGCTGTTTTTT.

The chain couples TRBV19 to TRBJ1-4, with a tentative D call TRBD1 (5 bases). The CDR3 is 16 residues long. CDR1 and CDR2 (germline): LNHDA, SQIVND (reference sequence). V dropped 5 bases and J dropped 0 bases, with 13 bases sitting between them. The CDR3 DNA reads TGTGCCAGTAGTCGACAGTTCGTGGCAACTAATGAAAAACTGTTTTTT. This gives the protein CASSRQFVATNEKLFF.

This chain connects TRBV5-1 to TRBJ2-3; D may be TRBD2 (6 bases). The V gene lost 5 bases and the J gene lost 3 bases, with 16 bases spanning the gap. This CDR3 has 15 residues. CDR1 and CDR2 (germline): SGHRS, YFSETQ. DNA of the CDR3: TGCGCCAGCAGAATTGCTAGCGTCCAGACAGATACGCAGTATTTT. Translation gives CASRIASVQTDTQYF. Looking up the rest from reference TRBV5-1 and TRBJ2-3 gives the full variable domain: KAGVTQTPRYLIKTRGQQVTLSCSPISGHRSVSWYQQTPGQGLQFLFEYFSETQRNKGNFPGRFSGRQFSNSRSEMNVSTLELGDSALYLCASRIASVQTDTQYFGPGTRLTVL.

This chain joins TRBV11-2 and TRBJ2-7; 7 nucleotides align to TRBD1. This CDR3 contains 14 residues. The V gene's germline CDR1 is SGHAT and CDR2 FQNNGV. V shed 6 bases, J shed 3 bases, and the junction held 8 bases outside the gene matches. In DNA form, the CDR3 reads TGTGCCAGCAGACCTCGTGGACAGGTCTACGAGCAGTACTTC. Amino acid sequence: CASRPRGQVYEQYF.

V usage is TRBV11-2 and J usage is TRBJ1-5; perhaps TRBD1 as D (6 bases). CDR1 and CDR2 from the germline V gene are SGHAT and FQNNGV. CDR3 length equals 16 residues. The V and J ends lost 5 bases and 0 bases respectively, with 14 bases between them. In DNA, the CDR3 is TGTGCCAGCAGCAAGGGGGGGACGTATAGCAATCAGCCCCAGCATTTT. The encoded protein is CASSKGGTYSNQPQHF.

The chain employs TRBV18 and TRBJ2-2, with 11 bases aligning to TRBD1. Germline CDR1 is KGHSH and CDR2 is LQKENI. The V gene end was trimmed by 3 bases and the J gene end by 4 bases; junction bases not matched to a gene: 7. This CDR3 region has 17 residues. CDR3 nucleotide sequence: TGTGCCAGCTCACCCACCGGGACAGGGGGTGTCACCGGGGAGCTGTTTTTT. Encoded protein: CASSPTGTGGVTGELFF.

The chain joins TRBV6-2 or TRBV6-3 to TRBJ2-7, with 8 positions matching TRBD1. With V trimmed by 6 bases and J by 3 bases, 10 bases remained unmatched. The CDR3 covers 15 residues. In germline, CDR1 is MNHEY, CDR2 SVGEGT. CDR3 sequence: CASRYRRDRIYEQYF. CDR3 DNA sequence: TGTGCCAGCAGGTACCGAAGGGACAGGATCTACGAGCAGTACTTC.

V usage is TRBV6-5 and J usage is TRBJ2-7, with 11 nucleotides matching TRBD1. The germline V gene has CDR1 MNHEY and CDR2 SVGAGI. This CDR3 is built from 13 residues. V lost 8 bases to trimming and J lost 4 bases; unmatched junction nucleotides: 4. The CDR3 spells CASGGTGGYEQYF. CDR3 sequence (DNA): TGTGCCAGCGGCGGGACAGGGGGATACGAGCAGTACTTC.

The J gene is TRBJ1-2, the V gene TRBV27; 8 bases match TRBD1. J was trimmed by 6 bases and V by 8 bases; bases with no gene match: 11. This CDR3 contains 14 residues. Per germline, CDR1 MNHEY and CDR2 SMNVEV (reference sequence). The CDR3: CASHPATTGDGYTF. The CDR3 DNA sequence: TGTGCCAGCCACCCAGCTACGACAGGGGATGGCTACACCTTC.

V is TRBV6-5 and J is TRBJ1-1, with D perhaps TRBD1 (5 bases). V was shortened by 3 bases and J by 2 bases, with 7 bases between the two germline ends. Germline V gene lookup returns CDR1 MNHEY and CDR2 SVGAGI. The CDR3 is 13 residues long. DNA of the CDR3: TGTGCCAGCAGTTATGACAGCAACACTGAAGCTTTCTTT. This sequence encodes CASSYDSNTEAFF.

The chain is built from TRBV5-1 and TRBJ1-2; unclear D gene. Trimming removed 7 bases at V and 3 bases at J, with 10 bases between. The CDR3 spans 12 residues. Per germline, CDR1 SGHRS and CDR2 YFSETQ. The CDR3, as DNA: TGCGCCAGCGGAGGTCGGGACTATGGCTACACCTTC. Protein: CASGGRDYGYTF. The full variable domain, in which reference TRBV5-1 and TRBJ1-2 provide the parts outside the CDR3, is KAGVTQTPRYLIKTRGQQVTLSCSPISGHRSVSWYQQTPGQGLQFLFEYFSETQRNKGNFPGRFSGRQFSNSRSEMNVSTLELGDSALYLCASGGRDYGYTFGSGTRLTVV.

The chain employs TRBV11-2 and TRBJ1-1, with 8 positions matching TRBD1. The CDR3 is 14 amino acids. Germline V gene lookup returns CDR1 SGHAT and CDR2 FQNNGV. V was pared by 5 bases and J by 1 base, with 3 bases of the junction left unmatched. The CDR3 nucleotides are TGTGCCAGCAGCGACAGGGGCGGGAACACTGAAGCTTTCTTT. It encodes CASSDRGGNTEAFF.

The CDR3 loop is CASSLEWHSDQPQHF. In DNA, the CDR3 is TGTGCCAGCAGCTTAGAATGGCACAGTGATCAGCCCCAGCATTTT. This rearrangement joins TRBV7-2 to TRBJ1-5; no reliable D call. This CDR3 has 15 amino acids. CDR1 and CDR2 from the germline V gene are SGHTA and FQGNSA. The V gene lost 1 base and the J gene lost 5 bases, with 12 bases spanning the gap.

The J gene is TRBJ2-1, the V gene TRBV5-4, with 7 bases that match TRBD2. Germline V gives CDR1 SGHNT, CDR2 YYREEE (reference sequence). V lost 9 bases to trimming and J lost 6 bases; unmatched junction nucleotides: 21. CDR3 length equals 17 residues. This CDR3 reads CATTPAAGARASNEQFF. CDR3 in DNA: TGTGCCACCACCCCGGCGGCGGGAGCTCGGGCCAGCAATGAGCAGTTCTTC.

The gene calls are TRBV6-6 and TRBJ2-7; D perhaps matches TRBD2 (5 bases). The CDR3 contains 13 residues. V lost 6 bases, J lost 2 bases, and 11 bases lay in between. In germline, CDR1 is MNHNY, CDR2 SVGAGI (reference sequence). Written as DNA, the CDR3 is TGTGCCAGCAGCGAGCGGCCGACCTACGAGCAGTACTTC. Translated, it gives CASSERPTYEQYF.

The chain combines TRBV19 with TRBJ2-5; possibly TRBD1 for D (6 bases). The germline V gene encodes CDR1 LNHDA and CDR2 SQIVND (reference sequence). This CDR3 spans 11 amino acids. Trimming removed 1 base at V and 14 bases at J, with 11 bases between. CDR3 residues: CASSIGDRCYF. DNA for the CDR3: TGTGCCAGTAGTATAGGAGACAGGTGTTACTTC.

The rearrangement uses TRBV18 and TRBJ2-3; D might be TRBD2 (5 bases). Germline CDR1 and CDR2: KGHSH and LQKENI. Between the trimmed V and J ends, which lost 3 bases and 0 bases, there was a span of 7 bases. There are 14 residues in the CDR3. The DNA of the CDR3 is TGTGCCAGCTCACCTGGACTTAGCACAGATACGCAGTATTTT. This codes for CASSPGLSTDTQYF.

V is TRBV6-2 or TRBV6-3 and J is TRBJ2-2; a weak D match, TRBD2 (5 bases). The V gene's germline CDR1 is MNHEY and CDR2 SVGEGT. This CDR3 is built from 15 residues. V gave up 4 bases and J gave up 2 bases, with 11 bases separating them. CDR3 amino acids: CASSWRTINTGELFF. The CDR3 nucleotides read TGTGCCAGCAGTTGGAGGACCATTAACACCGGGGAGCTGTTTTTT.

The chain carries TRBV6-2 or TRBV6-3 and TRBJ2-7; weak D call: TRBD1 (5 bases). The CDR3 sequence is 16 residues long. Germline loops: CDR1 MNHEY, CDR2 SVGEGT. V was trimmed by 3 bases and J by 1 base, leaving 16 bases between them. The CDR3 sequence: CASSYSIVQGSYEQYF. DNA for the CDR3: TGTGCCAGCAGTTATTCTATAGTTCAGGGATCCTACGAGCAGTACTTC.

The chain has TRBV9 and TRBJ2-3, with 8 bases lining up with TRBD2. V dropped 0 bases and J dropped 6; count of bases not matched to a gene: 6. Germline V lookup: CDR1 SGDLS, CDR2 YYNGEE. The CDR3 is made up of 15 amino acids. The CDR3 region has the DNA TGTGCCAGCAGCGTAGTCGGGAGGGCGGGGGATACGCAGTATTTT. This sequence encodes CASSVVGRAGDTQYF. The variable domain in full, completed from reference TRBV9 and TRBJ2-3, reads DSGVTQTPKHLITATGQRVTLRCSPRSGDLSVYWYQQSLDQGLQFLIQYYNGEERAKGNILERFSAQQFPDLHSELNLSSLELGDSALYFCASSVVGRAGDTQYFGPGTRLTVL.

V and J are TRBV2 and TRBJ2-3; a weak D match, TRBD1 (5 bases). CDR3 length: 16 residues. Germline V gene data show CDR1 as SNHLY and CDR2 as FYNNEI. V lost 4 bases and J lost 5, with 19 bases in between. The CDR3 DNA is TGTGCCAGCAGTGTCGTACTGAAGGGGTTAAGAGATACGCAGTATTTT. Its translation: CASSVVLKGLRDTQYF.